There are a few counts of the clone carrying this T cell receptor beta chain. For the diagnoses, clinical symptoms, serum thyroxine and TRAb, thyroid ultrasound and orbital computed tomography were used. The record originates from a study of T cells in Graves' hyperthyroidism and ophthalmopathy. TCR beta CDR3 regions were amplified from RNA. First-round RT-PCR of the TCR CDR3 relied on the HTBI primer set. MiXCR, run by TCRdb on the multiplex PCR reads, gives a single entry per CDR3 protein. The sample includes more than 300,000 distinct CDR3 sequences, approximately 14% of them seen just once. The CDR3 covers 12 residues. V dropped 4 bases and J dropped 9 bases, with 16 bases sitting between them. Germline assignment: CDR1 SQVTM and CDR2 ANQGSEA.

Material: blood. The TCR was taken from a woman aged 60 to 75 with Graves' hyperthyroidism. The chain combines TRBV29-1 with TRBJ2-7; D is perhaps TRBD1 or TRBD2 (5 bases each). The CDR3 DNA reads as TGCAGCGTTGCAACAGGCCCCGGAGGGCAGTACTTC. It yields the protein CSVATGPGGQYF.